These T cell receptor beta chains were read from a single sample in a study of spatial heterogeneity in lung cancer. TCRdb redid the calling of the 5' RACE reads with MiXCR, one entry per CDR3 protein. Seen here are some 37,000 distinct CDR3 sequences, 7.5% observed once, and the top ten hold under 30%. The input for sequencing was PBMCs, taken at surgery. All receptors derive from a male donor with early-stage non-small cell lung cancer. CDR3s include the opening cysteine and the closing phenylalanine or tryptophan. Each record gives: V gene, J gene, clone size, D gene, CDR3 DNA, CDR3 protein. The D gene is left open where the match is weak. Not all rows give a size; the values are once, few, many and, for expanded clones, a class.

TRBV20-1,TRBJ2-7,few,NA,TGCAGTGCAGCCCCGGGCGCCGCCCAATACGAGCAGTACTTC,CSAAPGAAQYEQYF
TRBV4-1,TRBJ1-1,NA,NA,TGCGCCAGCAGCCAAGTCAGGGGTGAAGCTTTCTTT,CASSQVRGEAFF
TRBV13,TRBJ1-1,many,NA,TGTGCCAGCAGCTTAGGAAATTGGTGGGACAAGGCTGGAACTGAAGCTTTCTTT,CASSLGNWWDKAGTEAFF
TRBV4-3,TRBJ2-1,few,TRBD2,TGCGCCAGCAGCCAAGAGAGGACTAGCGGGGGAGACAATGAGCAGTTCTTC,CASSQERTSGGDNEQFF
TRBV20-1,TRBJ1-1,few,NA,TGCAGTGCTGCCCGGGGAGGGTCCACTGAAGCTTTCTTT,CSAARGGSTEAFF
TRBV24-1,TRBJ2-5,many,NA,TGTGCCACCAGTGATTTGACAGAGACCCAGTACTTC,CATSDLTETQYF
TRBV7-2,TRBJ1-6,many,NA,TGTGCCAGCAGCCCGAGGGACAAGTCCCAATTCATGGGACCCCTCCACTTT,CASSPRDKSQFMGPLHF
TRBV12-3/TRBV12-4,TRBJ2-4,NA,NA,TGTGCCAGCAGTTGGGCCTCGAACCAGTACTTC,CASSWASNQYF
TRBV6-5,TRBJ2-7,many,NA,TGTGCCAGCAGTTATACAGGGATGGGCTACGAGCAGTACTTC,CASSYTGMGYEQYF
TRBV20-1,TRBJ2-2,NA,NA,TGCAGTGCGACCCGACAGGTCCGACCCGGGGAGCTGTTTTTT,CSATRQVRPGELFF
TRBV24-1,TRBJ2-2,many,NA,TGTGCCACCAGACAGTCCGGGACTGCGAACACCGGGGAGCTGTTTTTT,CATRQSGTANTGELFF
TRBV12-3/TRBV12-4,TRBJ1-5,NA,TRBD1,TGTGCCAGCAGACCTACAGGGGGCAATCAGCCCCAGCATTTT,CASRPTGGNQPQHF
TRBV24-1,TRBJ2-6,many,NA,TGTGCCACCAGTGATAATGGGGCCAACGTCCTGACTTTC,CATSDNGANVLTF
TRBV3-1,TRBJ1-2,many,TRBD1,TGTGCCAGCAGCCCGCAGGGACAGATCTATGGCTACACCTTC,CASSPQGQIYGYTF
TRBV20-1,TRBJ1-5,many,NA,TGCAGTGCTAGAGACAGGGCGGGGGATCAGCCCCAGCATTTT,CSARDRAGDQPQHF
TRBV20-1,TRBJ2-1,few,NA,TGCAGTGCTAGCGGCTTTGAGCAGTTCTTC,CSASGFEQFF
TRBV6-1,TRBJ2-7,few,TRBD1,TGTGCCAGCAGTCCCCTTCGCGGGACAGGGCTCTACGAGCAGTACTTC,CASSPLRGTGLYEQYF